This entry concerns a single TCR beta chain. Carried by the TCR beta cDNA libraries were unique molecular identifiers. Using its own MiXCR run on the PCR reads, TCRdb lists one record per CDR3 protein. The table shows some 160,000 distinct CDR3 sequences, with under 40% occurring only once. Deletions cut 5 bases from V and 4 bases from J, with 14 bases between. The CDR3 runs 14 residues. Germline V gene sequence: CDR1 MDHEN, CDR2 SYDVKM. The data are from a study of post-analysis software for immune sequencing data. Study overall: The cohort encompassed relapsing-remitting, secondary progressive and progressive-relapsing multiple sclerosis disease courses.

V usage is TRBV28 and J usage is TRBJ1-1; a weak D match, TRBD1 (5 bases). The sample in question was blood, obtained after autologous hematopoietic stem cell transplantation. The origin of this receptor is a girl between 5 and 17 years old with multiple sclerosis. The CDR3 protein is CASSAPRAGTEAFF. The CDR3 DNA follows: TGTGCCAGCAGTGCTCCCAGGGCCGGCACTGAAGCTTTCTTT. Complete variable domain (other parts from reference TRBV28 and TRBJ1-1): DVKVTQSSRYLVKRTGEKVFLECVQDMDHENMFWYRQDPGLGLRLIYFSYDVKMKEKGDIPEGYSVSREKKERFSLILESASTNQTSMYLCASSAPRAGTEAFFGQGTRLTVV.